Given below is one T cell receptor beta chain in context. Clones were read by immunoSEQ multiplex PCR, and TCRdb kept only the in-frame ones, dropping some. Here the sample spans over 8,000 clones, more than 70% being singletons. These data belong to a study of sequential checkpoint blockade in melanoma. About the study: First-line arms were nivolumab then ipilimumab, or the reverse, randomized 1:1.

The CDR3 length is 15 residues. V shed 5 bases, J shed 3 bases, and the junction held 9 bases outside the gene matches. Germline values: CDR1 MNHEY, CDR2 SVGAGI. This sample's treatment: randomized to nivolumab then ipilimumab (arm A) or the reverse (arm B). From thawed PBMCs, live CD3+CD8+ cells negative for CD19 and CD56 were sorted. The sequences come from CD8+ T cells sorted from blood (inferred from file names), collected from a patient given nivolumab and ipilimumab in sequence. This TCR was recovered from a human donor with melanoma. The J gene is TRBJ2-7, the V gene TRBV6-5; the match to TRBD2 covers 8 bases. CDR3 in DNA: TGTGCCAGCAGTGTCATAAGCGGGAGAGACTACGAGCAGTACTTC. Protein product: CASSVISGRDYEQYF.